This T cell receptor (beta chain) is drawn from a study of regulatory T cells in long-lasting Graves disease. Construction of the TCR beta libraries employed iRepertoire HTBI primers in conjunction with Arm-PCR of CDR3 regions. TCRdb called the multiplex PCR reads again in MiXCR, with one record for every CDR3 protein. Of about 350,000 distinct CDR3 sequences listed, around 15% were seen once; the top ten hold roughly 29%. This clonotype showed up many times. Its specificity is unknown. The CDR3 spans 15 residues. CDR1 is MDHEN, CDR2 SYDVKM, per germline. Trimming stripped 8 bases from V and 2 bases from J, with 16 bases between. Time point here: newly diagnosed GD, antithyroid drugs for less than 3 months. After RNA was extracted from PBMCs, the TCR library was made from it. General study points: Sampling was limited to peripheral blood rather than thyroid tissue.

These same records also appear under a second study, on T cells in Graves' hyperthyroidism and ophthalmopathy. Per that study: Exclusion criteria comprised uncontrolled infection, other autoimmune disease, pregnancy or lactation. Thyroid ultrasound, orbital computed tomography, clinical symptoms, and serum thyroxine and TRAb underpinned diagnoses.

The source material was peripheral blood mononuclear cells (PBMCs), sampled at new diagnosis, from a patient treated with antithyroid drugs. J is TRBJ2-1 and V is TRBV28; possibly TRBD1 for D (6 bases). The receptor comes from a middle-aged man with Graves disease. CDR3 DNA sequence: TGTGCCAGCCATGGATCAGGGGCGACCTACAATGAGCAGTTCTTC. This gives the protein CASHGSGATYNEQFF.